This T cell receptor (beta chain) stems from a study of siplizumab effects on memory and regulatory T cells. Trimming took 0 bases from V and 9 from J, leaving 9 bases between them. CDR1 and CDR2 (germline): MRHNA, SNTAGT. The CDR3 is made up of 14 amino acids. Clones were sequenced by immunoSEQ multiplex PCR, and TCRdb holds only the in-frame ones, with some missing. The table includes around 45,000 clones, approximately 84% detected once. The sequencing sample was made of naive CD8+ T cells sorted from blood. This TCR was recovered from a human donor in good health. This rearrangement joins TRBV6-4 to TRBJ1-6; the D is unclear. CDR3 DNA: TGTGCCAGCAGTGACTCGAGGGTAGCTTCACCCCTCCACTTT. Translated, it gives CASSDSRVASPLHF.